These T cell receptor beta chains were read from a single sample in a study of CD8 T cells in Susac syndrome. TCRdb analysed the immunoSEQ multiplex PCR reads with MiXCR anew, one entry per CDR3 protein. The sample lists 150,000 to 180,000 distinct CDR3 sequences; approximately 95% were seen once. Sequencing was done on a sample of CD4+ T cells from PBMCs. The receptors derive from a human donor with Susac syndrome. The CDR3 runs from the conserved cysteine through the conserved F or W. A D gene is named only where the DNA matches it firmly. Clone size is shown for a subset of rows, as once, few, many or a class of expanded clone.

D	V	size	J	DNA	CDR3
.	TRBV20-1	.	TRBJ1-2	TGCAGTGCTACCGCGGTAGGCTATGGCTACACCTTC	CSATAVGYGYTF
.	TRBV29-1	.	TRBJ1-4	TGCAGCGTTGAAGATCGAGCTCAGGGCGGAAAAAAACTGTTTTTT	CSVEDRAQGGKKLFF
.	TRBV20-1	.	TRBJ1-2	TGCAGTGCAATACAAGACCCCAACTATGGCTACACCTTC	CSAIQDPNYGYTF
TRBD1	TRBV19	once	TRBJ1-5	TGTGCCAGTAGTACCCACAGGGGGCAGAGGAATCAGCCCCAGCATTTT	CASSTHRGQRNQPQHF
.	TRBV7-9	once	TRBJ2-5	TGTGCCAGCAGCCTCATCCGCGGCCAAGAGACCCAGTACTTC	CASSLIRGQETQYF
.	TRBV20-1	few	TRBJ2-5	TGCAGTGCTAGTGGGGAGACCCAGTACTTC	CSASGETQYF
TRBD1	TRBV15	.	TRBJ2-7	TGTGCCACCAGCACCCGGGACAGGAGTAAGGACGAGCAGTACTTC	CATSTRDRSKDEQYF
.	TRBV3-1	.	TRBJ1-1	TGTGCCAGCAGCCAGGGCGTTGAAGCTTTCTTT	CASSQGVEAFF
.	TRBV15	.	TRBJ2-7	TGTGCCACCGGCAGGGAGGTTTCCTACGAGCAGTACTTC	CATGREVSYEQYF
.	TRBV9	.	TRBJ1-4	TGTGCCAGCAGCGTAGGCGACGGAGTTATCAATGAAAAACTGTTTTTT	CASSVGDGVINEKLFF
TRBD1	TRBV20-1	once	TRBJ1-1	TGCAGTGCTCCTGGGACAGGGGGCCCCATGGTTACTGAAGCTTTCTTT	CSAPGTGGPMVTEAFF
.	TRBV3-1	.	TRBJ2-3	TGTGCCAGCAGCCAAGACCCAGCCGATACGCAGTATTTT	CASSQDPADTQYF
.	TRBV12-3/TRBV12-4	.	TRBJ2-1	TGTGCCAGCAGAGGACAAATTACCTCCAATGAGCAGTTCTTC	CASRGQITSNEQFF
TRBD2	TRBV5-1	.	TRBJ2-1	TGCGCCAGCAGCCTGACTAGCGGGGGTAACAATGAGCAGTTCTTC	CASSLTSGGNNEQFF
.	TRBV3-1	.	TRBJ2-4	TGTGCCAGCAGACAAAACGGAGCCAAAAACATTCAGTACTTC	CASRQNGAKNIQYF
.	TRBV25-1	.	TRBJ2-5	TGTGCCAGCAGTGGACGGGGAGTGAGGGCTCAAGAGACCCAGTACTTC	CASSGRGVRAQETQYF
TRBD1	TRBV9	.	TRBJ2-3	TGTGCCAGCAGCCCGGAATCCGGGACAGTCACAGATACGCAGTATTTT	CASSPESGTVTDTQYF
.	TRBV2	.	TRBJ2-5	TGTGCCAGCACCGGGGGGCACCAAGAGACCCAGTACTTC	CASTGGHQETQYF
.	TRBV7-3	.	TRBJ2-2	TGTGCCAGCAGCTTGAGCGGAACAAGCGGGGAGCTGTTTTTT	CASSLSGTSGELFF
.	TRBV12-3/TRBV12-4	.	TRBJ1-3	TGTGCCAGCAGTAACTTTGGAAACACCATATATTTT	CASSNFGNTIYF
.	TRBV4-1	.	TRBJ1-2	TGCGCCAGCAGCCAAAGTGGACCCAATGGCTACACCTTC	CASSQSGPNGYTF
.	TRBV7-3	.	TRBJ1-5	TGTGCCAGCAGCTTACGAGATAATCAGCCCCAGCATTTT	CASSLRDNQPQHF
.	TRBV2	.	TRBJ2-5	TGTGCCAGGGGAGGCCAAGGGGCTTACCAAGAGACCCAGTACTTC	CARGGQGAYQETQYF